The T cell receptor beta chain under discussion was sequenced for a study of tumour-infiltrating T cells in Burkitt lymphoma. On the study more broadly: Repertoire clonality predicted overall and progression-free survival.

Profiling relied on immunoSEQ multiplex PCR, and the TCRdb table lists in-frame clones only, not all of them. The sample includes fewer than 5,500 clones, around 84% of them seen just once. The V gene's germline CDR1 is SGDLS and CDR2 YYNGEE. The CDR3 has 16 amino acids. The ends were cut back, 4 bases at V and 5 bases at J, with 21 bases in the middle. The clonotype comes from a human donor with diffuse large B-cell lymphoma. Some clones in this sample may be carry-over from other donors' samples. The sequenced material came from tumor tissue. The chain uses TRBV9 and TRBJ2-5; D is perhaps TRBD1 (6 bases). The CDR3 coding sequence is TGTGCCAGCAGCCCCCGTTACAGGGAACAAATCGAGACCCAGTACTTC. It specifies CASSPRYREQIETQYF.